A single sample is the source of the 3 T cell receptor beta chains below, sequenced in a study of T cell responses to AZD1222 COVID-19 vaccine. This table comes from immunoSEQ multiplex PCR, and its TCRdb copy is limited to in-frame clones, with some not included. The sample shows fewer than 120,000 clones, approximately 94% of them seen only once. Material: peripheral blood, obtained 28 days after the second AZD1222 dose. These receptor sequences come from an adult who received the AZD1222 COVID-19 vaccine.

This sequence joins TRBV12-3 or TRBV12-4 and TRBJ2-2; D is ambiguous. CDR3 length: 12 amino acids. Trimming cost V 6 bases and J 3 bases, with 5 bases left between them. The CDR3 bases are TGTGCCAGCAGCCCTTACACCGGGGAGCTGTTTTTT. It specifies CASSPYTGELFF.

The genes are TRBV2 and TRBJ1-2; D gene ambiguous. The CDR3 contains 12 residues. V gave up 3 bases and J gave up 8 bases, with 10 bases separating them. The V gene's germline CDR1 is SNHLY and CDR2 FYNNEI. The CDR3, as DNA: TGTGCCAGCAGTGACGAAAGGTGGGGCTACACCTTC. Its translation: CASSDERWGYTF.

V usage is TRBV27 and J usage is TRBJ2-3, with TRBD1 matching over 11 bases. The CDR3 spans 14 residues. With 3 bases clipped from V and 7 bases from J, the junction kept 3 bases outside the gene matches. Per the germline V gene, CDR1 is MNHEY and CDR2 is SMNVEV (reference sequence). CDR3 DNA: TGTGCCAGCAGTTTCGGGACAGGGGGTTATACGCAGTATTTT. Translating it yields CASSFGTGGYTQYF.